This T cell receptor beta chain was sequenced during a study of T cell responses to AZD1222 COVID-19 vaccine. General study results and limits: Spike-specific TCR breadth and depth grew following two AZD1222 doses. In the spike-specific TCR repertoire, nearly half reportedly target unmutated variant regions. Dominant CD4 TCR responses targeted spike regions 160-218 and 743-854.

Losses at the gene ends were 2 bases for V and 7 bases for J; bases not matched to a gene: 5. Germline CDR1 SGHNT, CDR2 YYREEE (reference sequence). The CDR3 totals 13 residues. Sequencing used immunoSEQ multiplex PCR; TCRdb keeps in-frame clones, though not all of them. The sample lists some 150,000 clones, about 92% occurring once. As regards this clone: What it binds is unknown.

This TCR derives from an adult in good health. Sample: peripheral blood, taken on day 0 of AZD1222 vaccination. The chain uses TRBV5-4 and TRBJ2-7, with 8 bases aligning to TRBD1. CDR3 sequence: CASSFDRGREQYF. CDR3 DNA sequence: TGTGCCAGCAGCTTTGACAGGGGAAGAGAGCAGTACTTC. The entire variable domain, with the rest obtained from reference TRBV5-4 and TRBJ2-7, is as follows: ETGVTQSPTHLIKTRGQQVTLRCSSQSGHNTVSWYQQALGQGPQFIFQYYREEENGRGNFPPRFSGLQFPNYSSELNVNALELDDSALYLCASSFDRGREQYFGPGTRLTVT.